A single T cell receptor (beta chain) is shown here with its context. The antigen is not known. The data belong to a study of shared clonotypes between healthy human individuals. Findings of the study overall: It was the few donors that limited the genetic and exposure-history diversity represented. Of the naive CD4 clonotypes, approximately 5% were shared across a few donors. Against clonotypes common to all four donors, non-shared ones had lower generation probabilities.

The method was immunoSEQ multiplex PCR; TCRdb's version includes in-frame clones alone and lacks a portion of them. The profile covers a few hundred thousand clones, with nearly 97% appearing a single time and approximately 0.1% taken by the ten largest. Naive CD8 cells lacked CD45RO, underwent positive selection for CCR7 and left out terminally differentiated effector memory CD45RA+ cells. This clonotype was obtained from a woman in her twenties or thirties in good health. The source material was naive CD8+ T cells sorted from blood.

CDR3 region: CASSATRVANTGELFF. The CDR3 bases are TGTGCCAGCAGCGCCACGAGGGTTGCGAACACCGGGGAGCTGTTTTTT. The rearrangement uses TRBV9 and TRBJ2-2; D possibly corresponds to TRBD2 (5 bases). The CDR3 sequence is 16 residues long. V lost 3 bases to trimming and J lost 0 bases, with 12 bases between them. The germline CDR1 and CDR2 sequences are SGDLS and YYNGEE.